The sequence of this T cell receptor (beta chain) was determined in a study of blood T cell repertoires in COVID-19. Study-level background: Sources were T cells, B-cell-depleted T cells, or PBMCs; the material itself was cDNA or gDNA.

This CDR3 has 14 residues. The germline CDR1 and CDR2 sequences are LNHDA and SQIVND (reference sequence). V shed 7 bases and J 5 bases; nucleotides not matched to a gene: 3. This clone is a singleton in its sample. Data came from immunoSEQ multiplex PCR; TCRdb stores just in-frame clones and leaves some out. This sample yields 150,000 to 200,000 clones, of which approximately 90% are seen a single time; 0.7% to 0.9% belongs to the top ten. This chain connects TRBV19 to TRBJ2-1, with 12 bases aligning to TRBD2. The sequence was collected from a woman aged 18-35 years who had recovered from COVID-19. Sequencing was done on a sample of peripheral blood. CDR3 bases: TGTGCCAGTACAAGACTAGCGGGAGACAATGAGCAGTTCTTC. Its protein product is CASTRLAGDNEQFF.